These T cell receptor beta chains were read from a single sample in a study of shared clonotypes between healthy human individuals. This table comes from immunoSEQ multiplex PCR, and its TCRdb copy is limited to in-frame clones, with some not included. The sample comprises 630,000 or so clones, about 98% of which are singletons, and roughly 0.29% rests with the top ten. Sequencing input: naive CD8+ T cells sorted from blood. These receptors originate from a man in his thirties or forties in good health. The CDR3 runs from the conserved cysteine through the conserved F or W. A D gene is named only where the DNA matches it firmly. Clone size, where shown, is once, few, many, or a class for clones that have expanded.

size	V	length	J	D	DNA	CDR3
.	TRBV7-2	17	TRBJ2-1	TRBD2	TGTGCCAGCAGCCCCGGTCCAGGACTAGCGGCCTACAATGAGCAGTTCTTC	CASSPGPGLAAYNEQFF
.	TRBV5-1	14	TRBJ1-2	.	TGCGCCAGCAGTCAAGGTACGGGCTACTATGGCTACACCTTC	CASSQGTGYYGYTF
.	TRBV13	14	TRBJ2-3	.	TGTGCCAGCAGCTTGGAGGGAAGCACAGATACGCAGTATTTT	CASSLEGSTDTQYF
.	TRBV2	13	TRBJ2-1	.	TGTGCCAGCAGTGAAACGCCTGGATATGAGCAGTTCTTC	CASSETPGYEQFF
.	TRBV29-1	16	TRBJ2-6	.	TGCAGCGTTGCAGACAGGAGCCTTGGTGGGGCCAACGTCCTGACTTTC	CSVADRSLGGANVLTF
.	TRBV11-3	14	TRBJ2-7	.	TGTGCCAGCAGCTTAGCCGGGACATACTACGAGCAGTACTTC	CASSLAGTYYEQYF
once	TRBV4-3	16	TRBJ1-2	.	TGCGCCAGCAGCCAATCCCAGTCGCTTGACCTATATGGCTACACCTTC	CASSQSQSLDLYGYTF
.	TRBV30	13	TRBJ2-7	.	TGTGCCTGGAGGGGCCCCTCAGGGTTGGAGCAGTACTTC	CAWRGPSGLEQYF
.	TRBV5-4	13	TRBJ2-3	.	TGTGCCAGCAGGGGGTCTTTCCCAGATACGCAGTATTTT	CASRGSFPDTQYF
.	TRBV5-6	15	TRBJ2-1	TRBD2	TGTGCCAGCAGATTGACTAGCGGGAGTCTCAATGAGCAGTTCTTC	CASRLTSGSLNEQFF
.	TRBV7-9	13	TRBJ2-7	.	TGTGCCAGCAGCCCAGCCGGGACTCACGAGCAGTACTTC	CASSPAGTHEQYF
once	TRBV6-1	16	TRBJ2-2	.	TGTGCCAGCAGTGAAGCCACAGCTTTGAACACCGGGGAGCTGTTTTTT	CASSEATALNTGELFF
.	TRBV5-1	14	TRBJ2-7	.	TGCGCCAGCAGCCCCGGGTCGGTGGACTACGAGCAGTACTTC	CASSPGSVDYEQYF
.	TRBV28	16	TRBJ1-1	.	TGTGCCAGCAGAGACAAACTCGGACTTAACCCGAGGGAAGCTTTCTTT	CASRDKLGLNPREAFF
once	TRBV2	10	TRBJ2-1	.	TGTGCCAGCTTAACAGGGAAAAAGTTCTTC	CASLTGKKFF
.	TRBV2	14	TRBJ1-5	.	TGTGCCAGCAACGAGGTTACAGACAATCAGCCCCAGCATTTT	CASNEVTDNQPQHF
.	TRBV10-1	14	TRBJ2-3	TRBD2	TGCGCCAGCAGTGTCAACCGGGAGGTAGATACGCAGTATTTT	CASSVNREVDTQYF
.	TRBV10-3	12	TRBJ2-7	.	TGTGCCATCAGCAGGGGCCGGGGTGAGCAGTACTTC	CAISRGRGEQYF
.	TRBV9	14	TRBJ2-7	TRBD1	TGTGCCAGCAGCACCGGACAGGGGGCCTACGAGCAGTACTTC	CASSTGQGAYEQYF
.	TRBV29-1	13	TRBJ1-4	.	TGCAGCGCCTCCGGGGGGCAGGATGAAAAACTGTTTTTT	CSASGGQDEKLFF
.	TRBV4-3	16	TRBJ2-3	.	TGCGCCAGCAGCCAAAGTTCGACTAGGGTTCTGGATACGCAGTATTTT	CASSQSSTRVLDTQYF
.	TRBV6-6	11	TRBJ2-7	.	TGTGCCAGCAGTTACGCGCACGAGCAGTACTTC	CASSYAHEQYF
.	TRBV29-1	13	TRBJ2-7	.	TGCAGCGTTGCGCAGGGTGACACCTACGAGCAGTACTTC	CSVAQGDTYEQYF
.	TRBV11-2	15	TRBJ2-3	TRBD2	TGTGCCAGCAGACATGTAGCGGGCTTCACAGATACGCAGTATTTT	CASRHVAGFTDTQYF
.	TRBV4-1	16	TRBJ1-4	.	TGCGCCAGCAGCCAAGATTGGACCGGAGGGGGGGAAAAACTGTTTTTT	CASSQDWTGGGEKLFF
.	TRBV7-8	19	TRBJ1-5	TRBD1	TGTGCCAGCAGCTTAAGGCCGGGACAGATAACAGCCGTCCATCAGCCCCAGCATTTT	CASSLRPGQITAVHQPQHF
.	TRBV5-5	14	TRBJ1-1	TRBD1	TGTGCCAGCAGCTTGGTAGGGACAGGTGACGAAGCTTTCTTT	CASSLVGTGDEAFF
.	TRBV27	16	TRBJ2-6	.	TGTGCCAGCAGTGTTTTACAGAGCTCTGGGGCCAACGTCCTGACTTTC	CASSVLQSSGANVLTF
.	TRBV30	11	TRBJ2-5	TRBD2	TGTGCCTGCAGCGGGAGAGAGACCCAGTACTTC	CACSGRETQYF
.	TRBV5-1	18	TRBJ1-4	.	TGCGCCAGCAGCATTGGGAGGGTAGGATTCCTAGGCGGTGAAAAACTGTTTTTT	CASSIGRVGFLGGEKLFF
once	TRBV5-1	15	TRBJ1-1	.	TGCGCCAGCAGCTTCGGACAGTCGGGAAGCACTGAAGCTTTCTTT	CASSFGQSGSTEAFF
.	TRBV7-7	17	TRBJ2-3	.	TGTGCCAGCAGCCTTTTTCCCCCTTCGGACAGCACAGATACGCAGTATTTT	CASSLFPPSDSTDTQYF
.	TRBV5-6	19	TRBJ2-1	TRBD2	TGTGCCAGCAGCCCCCTAACTTTCTCGACTAGCGGGAGGAACAATGAGCAGTTCTTC	CASSPLTFSTSGRNNEQFF
once	TRBV6-5	15	TRBJ2-1	TRBD2	TGTGCCAGCAGTGGGACTAGCGTTGCCTACAATGAGCAGTTCTTC	CASSGTSVAYNEQFF
.	TRBV7-9	15	TRBJ2-7	.	TGTGCCAGCAGCTCAGAGCCCAGGGGTTTCTACGAGCAGTACTTC	CASSSEPRGFYEQYF
.	TRBV27	14	TRBJ2-7	.	TGTGCCAGCAGTTTTTCGGGAGTCTATGGCGAGCAGTACTTC	CASSFSGVYGEQYF
.	TRBV7-7	13	TRBJ2-1	.	TGTGCCAGCAGCTTAGGGGCGGTGGATGAGCAGTTCTTC	CASSLGAVDEQFF
.	TRBV6-6	12	TRBJ1-1	.	TGTGCCAGCAGACCGGGCGGAACTGAAGCTTTCTTT	CASRPGGTEAFF
.	TRBV9	17	TRBJ2-5	TRBD2	TGTGCCAGCAGCGGTTTGACCGGGACTAGCGTACAAGAGACCCAGTACTTC	CASSGLTGTSVQETQYF
.	TRBV27	14	TRBJ2-7	TRBD1	TGTGCCAGCAGTTCCGGGACAGGGCCAGGCGAGCAGTACTTC	CASSSGTGPGEQYF
.	TRBV7-9	14	TRBJ2-7	.	TGTGCCAGCAGCTTAGGCGGTCTTTTCTACGAGCAGTACTTC	CASSLGGLFYEQYF
.	TRBV6-1	16	TRBJ2-7	TRBD1	TGTGCCAGCAGTGTCGTACCGGGACAGGGTGTCCACGAGCAGTACTTC	CASSVVPGQGVHEQYF